This T cell receptor (beta chain) was documented in a study of read filtering for tumor transcriptome and immune sequencing. Study summary: After DNase treatment, RNA was made into whole-transcriptome libraries. Study results and caveats: Compared with RNA-seq, IR-seq gave much higher clonotype depth and reliability.

About this clonotype: The antigen is unknown.

This library used around 0.4 ug RNA and molecular barcoded adaptors spanning alpha/delta and beta/gamma chains. TCRdb reanalysed the reads using MiXCR and keeps one entry per CDR3 protein. The table shows about 130,000 distinct CDR3 sequences, with roughly 13% occurring only once. V lost 5 bases and J lost 7; bases outside the gene matches: 11. The CDR3 has 16 amino acids. CDR1 is SGHTA and CDR2 is FQGTGA in the germline V gene. The TCR comes from a donor aged 40 or older with multiple myeloma. Sequencing input: a population of CD138-negative cells sorted from bone marrow. V usage is TRBV7-3 and J usage is TRBJ2-1; 10 nucleotides line up with TRBD2. In DNA, the CDR3 is TGTGCCAGCAGCCCCCGGGGAGCGGGAGGGAAAAATGAGCAGTTCTTC. Translating it yields CASSPRGAGGKNEQFF.